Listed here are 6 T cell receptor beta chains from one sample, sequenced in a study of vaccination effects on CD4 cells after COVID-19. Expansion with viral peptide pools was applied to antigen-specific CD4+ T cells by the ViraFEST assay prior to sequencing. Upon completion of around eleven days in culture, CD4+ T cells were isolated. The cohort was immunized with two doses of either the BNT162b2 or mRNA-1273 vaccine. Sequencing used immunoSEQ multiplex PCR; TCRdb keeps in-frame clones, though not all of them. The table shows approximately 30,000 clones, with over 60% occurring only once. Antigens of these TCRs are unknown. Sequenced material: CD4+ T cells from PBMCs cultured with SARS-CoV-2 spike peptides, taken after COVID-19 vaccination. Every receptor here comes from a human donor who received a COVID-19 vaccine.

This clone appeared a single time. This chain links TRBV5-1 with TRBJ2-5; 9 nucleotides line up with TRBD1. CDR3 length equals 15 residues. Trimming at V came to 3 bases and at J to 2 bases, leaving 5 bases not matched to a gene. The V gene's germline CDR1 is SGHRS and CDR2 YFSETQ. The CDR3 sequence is CASSSRDREQETQYF. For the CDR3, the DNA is TGCGCCAGCAGCTCCCGGGACAGGGAACAAGAGACCCAGTACTTC.

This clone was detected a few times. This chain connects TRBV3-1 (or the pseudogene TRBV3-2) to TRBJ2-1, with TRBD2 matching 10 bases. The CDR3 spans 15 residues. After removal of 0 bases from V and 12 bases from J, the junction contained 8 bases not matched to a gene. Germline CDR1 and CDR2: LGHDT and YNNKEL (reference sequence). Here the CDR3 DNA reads TGTGCCAGCAGCCAAGATATTGGGAGCGGGAGGGGGCAGTTCTTC. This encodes CASSQDIGSGRGQFF.

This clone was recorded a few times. CDR3 loop: CASSLEQGSYEQYF. The CDR3 bases are TGCGCCAGCAGCTTGGAACAGGGTTCCTACGAGCAGTACTTC. The rearrangement uses TRBV5-1 and TRBJ2-7; the D gene is possibly TRBD1 (6 bases). V dropped 0 bases and J dropped 1 base, with 8 bases sitting between them. This CDR3 comprises 14 residues. Per germline, CDR1 SGHRS and CDR2 YFSETQ.

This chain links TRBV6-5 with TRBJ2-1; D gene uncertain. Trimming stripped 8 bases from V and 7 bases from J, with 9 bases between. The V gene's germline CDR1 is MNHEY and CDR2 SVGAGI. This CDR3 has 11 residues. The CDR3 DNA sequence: TGTGCCAGCGCGGCAAAGAATGAGCAGTTCTTC. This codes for CASAAKNEQFF.

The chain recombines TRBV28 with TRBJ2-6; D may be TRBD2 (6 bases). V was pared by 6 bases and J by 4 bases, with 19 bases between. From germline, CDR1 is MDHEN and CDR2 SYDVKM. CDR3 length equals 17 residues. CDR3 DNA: TGTGCCAGCAGATCCCCGACCGGGGGTTCGGGGGCCAACGTCCTGACTTTC. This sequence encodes CASRSPTGGSGANVLTF.

CDR3 DNA sequence: TGCGCCTCGACGGGGACGGATAGGGCCTACACCTTC. Translating gives CASTGTDRAYTF. V usage is TRBV5-1 and J usage is TRBJ1-2; the D gene is possibly TRBD1 (5 bases). In germline, CDR1 is SGHRS, CDR2 YFSETQ. Trimming pared 10 bases from V and 10 bases from J, leaving 20 bases between. There are 12 residues in the CDR3. The full variable domain, rest sourced from reference TRBV5-1 and TRBJ1-2, is KAGVTQTPRYLIKTRGQQVTLSCSPISGHRSVSWYQQTPGQGLQFLFEYFSETQRNKGNFPGRFSGRQFSNSRSEMNVSTLELGDSALYLCASTGTDRAYTFGSGTRLTVV.